Presented here are 5 T cell receptor beta chains from one specimen sequenced in a study of blood T cell repertoires in COVID-19. Profiling relied on immunoSEQ multiplex PCR, and the TCRdb table lists in-frame clones only, not all of them. The sample gives 80,000 to 95,000 clones, around 90% of which show up once; 3% is in the top ten. Specimen: peripheral blood. The receptors stem from a woman between 45 and 65 years old with active or convalescent COVID-19.

CDR3 protein: CASSPDYGYTF. In DNA form, the CDR3 reads TGCGCCAGCAGCCCAGACTATGGCTACACCTTC. V gene TRBV5-1 combines with J gene TRBJ1-2; D call uncertain. Trimming stripped 4 bases from V and 3 bases from J, with 4 bases between. CDR3 length equals 11 residues. The V gene's germline CDR1 is SGHRS and CDR2 YFSETQ.

This chain links TRBV20-1 with TRBJ1-2, with D uncertain. Deletions cut 3 bases from V and 0 bases from J, with 11 bases between. From germline, CDR1 is DFQATT and CDR2 SNEGSKA (reference sequence). The CDR3 is 14 residues long. Here the CDR3 reads CSASWQATNYGYTF. CDR3 sequence (DNA): TGCAGTGCTAGTTGGCAGGCTACTAACTATGGCTACACCTTC.

V gene TRBV21-1 combines with J gene TRBJ2-7; the table gives TRBD1 as D, unverified against the DNA. TRBV21-1 counts as a pseudogene. CDR3 size: 15 residues. CDR3 in amino acids: CASSKVGTGKYEQYF. CDR3 coding DNA: TGTGCCAGCAGCAAAGTGGGGACAGGAAAATACGAGCAGTACTTC.

J is TRBJ2-7 and V is TRBV9; TRBD1 agrees at 7 bases. The ends lost 3 bases at V and 3 bases at J; junction bases unmatched: 12. The CDR3 extends over 16 amino acids. Per germline, CDR1 SGDLS and CDR2 YYNGEE. CDR3 amino acids: CASSGGRDRPFYEQYF. CDR3 nucleotides: TGTGCCAGCAGCGGTGGCCGGGACAGACCTTTCTACGAGCAGTACTTC.

This chain links TRBV7-2 with TRBJ1-2, with a weak D call TRBD1 (5 bases). The CDR3 has 15 residues. V lost 4 bases to trimming and J lost 6 bases, with 18 bases between them. CDR1 is SGHTA and CDR2 is FQGNSA in the germline V gene. CDR3 nucleotide sequence: TGTGCCAGCAGCTCAGGGCCCCTTATGGATGATGGCTACACCTTC. It is translated as CASSSGPLMDDGYTF.